This TCR beta chain was identified in a study of a mutant IDH1 vaccine in newly diagnosed glioma. Background on the study: Beginning 4-6 weeks after radiotherapy alone, or with temozolomide cycles, vaccination took place.

Time point: week 11, during vaccination. A single vaccine dose contained 300 ug of mutant IDH1 20-mer peptide, and topical imiquimod was used with it. This CDR3 spans 15 amino acids. The germline V gene has CDR1 MNHNS and CDR2 SASEGT. V lost 6 bases, J lost 8 bases, and 9 bases stayed unmatched. In the case of this clone: Its antigen remains unidentified.

The protocol was immunoSEQ multiplex PCR, while the TCRdb copy is restricted to in-frame clones and leaves out a portion. The table includes roughly 120,000 clones, 75% to 90% detected once. The chain uses TRBV6-1 and TRBJ2-2; 10 nucleotides match TRBD1. The TCR comes from a woman in her forties or fifties with glioma. Here the sequenced sample was PBMCs, taken from a glioma patient whose treatment included an IDH1 peptide vaccine. CDR3 DNA sequence: TGTGCCAGCAGCTACGGGACAGGGGTGTTAGGGGAGCTGTTTTTT. Translating gives CASSYGTGVLGELFF.